This T cell receptor (beta chain) comes out of a study of chemoradiotherapy in HPV16-positive cancers. Over chemoradiotherapy, repertoires were sampled more than once. Assay: immunoSEQ multiplex PCR; the TCRdb copy retains only in-frame clones and omits some. The profile shows roughly 6,000 clones, around 85% of them singletons. The germline CDR1 and CDR2 sequences are PRHDT and FYEKMQ (reference sequence). The V end lost 0 bases, the J end lost 0 bases, and 11 bases lay between the germline ends. The CDR3 extends over 16 amino acids. The source is a human donor with HPV-associated anogenital cancer. This sequence joins TRBV13 and TRBJ1-1, with a possible D match to TRBD1 (5 bases). Material: tumor tissue, obtained from a patient who underwent chemoradiotherapy. The CDR3, as DNA: TGTGCCAGCAGCTTAGGCTGGGGGGTTGTGAACACTGAAGCTTTCTTT. Translating it yields CASSLGWGVVNTEAFF.